This TCR beta chain was identified during a study of cytomegalovirus exposure and HLA in healthy donors (TCRdb year 2017). As for the study more broadly: The 650 to 750 repertoires of the first cohort and the 95 to 150 validation repertoires were produced on the same platform, according to a later analysis. High-throughput TCR immunosequencing, statistical association of individual TCRs with disease status, and machine learning were combined to predict cytomegalovirus infection status. The study aimed to test whether cataloging public T cell receptors could reveal signatures of past pathogen exposure. Along with the roughly 610-subject first cohort, a separate validation cohort of roughly 110 different subjects was used.

Comments on this clone: The target of this receptor is not known. Per-base quality was not reported, and no clone a single base away is much larger than it.

Donors formed part of the validation cohort, which comprised approximately 130 subjects and was distinct from the first cohort of over 500 subjects. The trim is 1 base for V and 4 bases for J, with a gap of 10 bases between the germline ends. Inclusive of the bounding cysteine and phenylalanine, the CDR3 is 14 residues long. The entry retains the CDR3 DNA only, 42 bases that are in frame from base 1. From the germline V gene, CDR1 is MGHDK and CDR2 is SYGVNS. Receptor amplification or capture employed the immunoSEQ multiplex PCR assay. The source study handled its data this way. To diagnose cytomegalovirus status from the catalog of TCR beta chain sequences, a statistical classification framework was built. TCRdb provides this immuneACCESS table in a form limited to in-frame rearrangements. Some clones are lacking; in checked studies, under half of them reflect an unresolved V gene, and why the rest are absent is not known. The V and J calls and clone size were taken over from that table, and D and trimming were inferred from the DNA. This sample gives 150,000 to 160,000 clones in total; 86% of them show up just once. Approximately 2.2% of the sample goes to the ten largest clones.

Points the paper makes about the study in general: In vitro tests confirmed that three of the cytomegalovirus-associated TCR beta chains recognize cytomegalovirus antigens. The classifier was reported to diagnose cytomegalovirus status with high specificity and sensitivity in both the original cohort and the validation cohort. Subsequent analysis determined that TCRs grouped into clusters in the first cohort also showed a tendency toward co-occurrence across the roughly 130 validation repertoires, and about 93% of cluster scores exceeded 0. Most TCR sequences were observed very rarely across donors, whereas some public TCRs were present in many individuals. According to the authors, the approach could potentially be generalized to other disease states and immunological phenotypes. The validation cohort had no HLA typing available for a later analysis, so co-occurrence within that cohort was assessed over all 110 or so repertoires. In the study, 164 TCR beta chains were listed as associated with cytomegalovirus.

This clonotype was obtained from a human donor in good health. The sample comprised PBMCs. The sequence joins TRBV25-1 to TRBJ1-2, with the D gene too uncertain to name. The DNA sequence reads TGTGCCAGCAGTGAATCAGGACTGTCCTATGGCTACACCTTC. This yields the protein CASSESGLSYGYTF.